A single sample gave rise to the 24 T cell receptor beta chains below, sequenced in a study of cytomegalovirus exposure and HLA in healthy donors (dated by TCRdb to about 2017). The library relied on the immunoSEQ multiplex PCR assay. The multiplex PCR relied on a mix of 60 forward primers for TCR Vbeta segments and 13 reverse primers for TCR Jbeta segments. TCRdb retrieved this table from immuneACCESS and kept in-frame rearrangements only. Not all clones are present; in checked studies, unresolved V genes account for under half, and no reason is known for the remainder. Here the sample has under 200,000 clones; approximately 80% occur a single time. The top ten clones comprise about 9.5% of the sample. Sequenced: PBMCs. The receptors derive from a man younger than 30 in good health and CMV-seropositive.

This clone was observed a single time. The rearrangement joins TRBV2 to TRBJ1-5; no firm D call. V lost 1 base to trimming and J lost 9 bases, with 10 bases between them. Per the germline V gene, CDR1 is SNHLY and CDR2 is FYNNEI. CDR3 length equals 13 residues. The chain's CDR3 is CASSEVGRRPQHF. DNA for the CDR3: TGTGCCAGCAGTGAAGTTGGCCGTCGGCCCCAGCATTTT.

Only one count was recorded for this clone. This chain uses TRBV6-5 with TRBJ1-5; 7 nucleotides line up with TRBD1. This CDR3 comprises 13 residues. The germline CDR1 and CDR2 sequences are MNHEY and SVGAGI. V gave up 6 bases and J gave up 5 bases; unmatched junction bases: 4. CDR3 coding DNA: TGTGCCAGCAGCCGACAGGGACATCAGCCCCAGCATTTT. Residues: CASSRQGHQPQHF.

The chain joins TRBV7-6 to TRBJ1-1; no reliable D call. This CDR3 has 13 residues. Trimming shortened V by 5 bases and J by 3 bases, and 10 bases separated the two germline ends. Per the germline V gene, CDR1 is SGHVS and CDR2 is FNYEAQ. CDR3 coding DNA: TGTGCCAGCAGCGCCCTCGGGGACACTGAAGCTTTCTTT. This translates into CASSALGDTEAFF. Based on the CDR3 plus reference TRBV7-6 and TRBJ1-1, the full variable domain is GAGVSQSPRYKVTKRGQDVALRCDPISGHVSLYWYRQALGQGPEFLTYFNYEAQQDKSGLPNDRFSAERPEGSISTLTIQRTEQRDSAMYRCASSALGDTEAFFGQGTRLTVV.

J is TRBJ1-6 and V is TRBV7-2; 7 bases line up with TRBD1. The CDR3 contains 16 residues. After removal of 4 bases from V and 0 bases from J, the junction contained 3 bases not matched to a gene. Per the germline V gene, CDR1 is SGHTA and CDR2 is FQGNSA. CDR3 nucleotides: TGTGCCAGCAGCTCCAGGGGGAGCTCCTATAATTCACCCCTCCACTTT. Residues: CASSSRGSSYNSPLHF.

The chain is built from TRBV10-1 and TRBJ2-2; 10 bases align to TRBD1. Germline CDR1 reads WNHNN; CDR2 reads SYGVQD (reference sequence). There are 15 residues in the CDR3. V dropped 9 bases and J dropped 2; count of bases not matched to a gene: 6. CDR3 DNA: TGCGCCAGTGGGGACAGGGGACTTAACACCGGGGAGCTGTTTTTT. It specifies CASGDRGLNTGELFF.

The chain joins TRBV7-9 to TRBJ2-7, with TRBD2 matching 7 bases. The CDR3 loop spans 14 amino acids. The J segment lost 5 bases and the V segment lost 5 bases, leaving 9 bases of the junction unmatched. Germline V gives CDR1 SEHNR, CDR2 FQNEAQ (reference sequence). CDR3 sequence (DNA): TGTGCCAGCAGCATTACCGGGACTACACACGAGCAGTACTTC. Its translation is CASSITGTTHEQYF. Complete variable domain (other parts from reference TRBV7-9 and TRBJ2-7): DTGVSQNPRHKITKRGQNVTFRCDPISEHNRLYWYRQTLGQGPEFLTYFQNEAQLEKSRLLSDRFSAERPKGSFSTLEIQRTEQGDSAMYLCASSITGTTHEQYFGPGTRLTVT.

The chain carries TRBV10-3 and TRBJ1-2; no firm D call. CDR1 is ENHRY, CDR2 SYGVKD, per germline. V lost 4 bases to trimming and J lost 0 bases, with 15 bases between them. The CDR3 contains 16 residues. CDR3 DNA sequence: TGTGCCATCAGTGTGTCGACAAACCCGACTAACTATGGCTACACCTTC. Protein product: CAISVSTNPTNYGYTF.

The chain combines TRBV5-6 with TRBJ1-4; tentative D call: TRBD1 (5 bases). The CDR3 length is 15 residues. Trimming took off 1 base at V and 8 bases at J, with 15 bases between the two ends. From germline, CDR1 is SGHDT and CDR2 YYEEEE. DNA of the CDR3: TGTGCCAGCAGCTTGTTTCAGCAGGGTGGGGAAAAACTGTTTTTT. Protein: CASSLFQQGGEKLFF.

This clone came up once. The chain joins TRBV5-4 to TRBJ1-4; 8 positions agree with TRBD1. V lost 4 bases to trimming and J lost 6 bases; unmatched junction nucleotides: 8. The CDR3 contains 15 residues. Germline assignment: CDR1 SGHNT and CDR2 YYREEE (reference sequence). CDR3 residues: CASSRSQGVYEKLFF. The CDR3 bases are TGTGCCAGCAGCCGCTCACAGGGGGTATATGAAAAACTGTTTTTT.

The CDR3 coding sequence is TGTGCCAGCAGTATATGGGGGGAGGGTGAGCAGTTCTTC. Protein: CASSIWGEGEQFF. V is TRBV27 and J is TRBJ2-1; 7 bases fit TRBD2. Germline-derived CDR1 and CDR2 are MNHEY and SMNVEV (reference sequence). The CDR3 contains 13 residues. Unmatched junction bases numbered 7, after V lost 5 bases and J lost 9 bases.

CDR3 DNA: TGTGCCAGCAGGTGGGGGGGGTCTGAAGCTTTCTTT. It codes for CASRWGGSEAFF. The rearrangement uses TRBV5-8 and TRBJ1-1; TRBD1 is a possible D gene (5 bases). CDR3 size: 12 residues. The V gene's germline CDR1 is SGHTS and CDR2 YDEGEE. Trimming pared 5 bases from V and 6 bases from J, leaving 11 bases between.

CDR3 in DNA: TGTGCCACCTCAGGGACCGGGGAGCTGTTTTTT. It yields the protein CATSGTGELFF. This chain links TRBV25-1 with TRBJ2-2; D may be TRBD1 (5 bases). CDR3 length equals 11 residues. Germline V gene lookup returns CDR1 MGHDK and CDR2 SYGVNS. Trimming removed 10 bases from V and 5 bases from J, with 8 bases in between.

This chain links TRBV5-1 with TRBJ2-2, with 7 bases lining up with TRBD2. CDR3 length: 17 amino acids. CDR1 and CDR2 (germline): SGHRS, YFSETQ. V dropped 3 bases and J dropped 6; count of bases not matched to a gene: 14. The CDR3 sequence is CASSWAGGAGDAGELFF. The CDR3, as DNA: TGCGCCAGCAGCTGGGCCGGGGGTGCGGGAGACGCCGGGGAGCTGTTTTTT.

The V and J genes are TRBV9 and TRBJ1-3; 8 nucleotides agree with TRBD1. CDR3 length equals 18 residues. J was trimmed by 0 bases and V by 3 bases; bases with no gene match: 11. Germline values: CDR1 SGDLS, CDR2 YYNGEE. The CDR3 sequence: CASSARVGDRSSGNTIYF. CDR3 in DNA: TGTGCCAGCAGCGCCCGGGTGGGGGACAGGAGCTCTGGAAACACCATATATTTT.

This clone was seen a single time. The chain employs TRBV30 and TRBJ2-7, with a possible D match to TRBD1 (6 bases). There are 14 residues in the CDR3. Germline CDR1 reads GTSNPN; CDR2 reads SVGIG (reference sequence). V lost 2 bases, J lost 5 bases, and 16 bases lay in between. CDR3 in DNA: TGTGCCTGGAGTCCGGGACAAAGAGTAGACGAGCAGTACTTC. Residues: CAWSPGQRVDEQYF.

The V and J genes are TRBV7-8 and TRBJ2-5, with D perhaps matching TRBD1 (6 bases). The CDR3 is 14 residues long. The V and J ends lost 4 bases and 4 bases respectively, with 13 bases between them. Germline loops: CDR1 SGHVS, CDR2 FQNEAQ. The CDR3 region has the DNA TGTGCCAGCAGCTCTACAGGGTATTCAGAGACCCAGTACTTC. It specifies CASSSTGYSETQYF.

The gene calls are TRBV7-9 and TRBJ1-5, with D unclear. CDR3 length: 14 residues. From germline, CDR1 is SEHNR and CDR2 FQNEAQ (reference sequence). Trimming stripped 2 bases from V and 1 base from J, with 6 bases between. The CDR3 loop reads CASSLSASNQPQHF. For the CDR3, the DNA is TGTGCCAGCAGCTTATCAGCGAGCAATCAGCCCCAGCATTTT. Full variable domain (missing parts from reference TRBV7-9 and TRBJ1-5): DTGVSQNPRHKITKRGQNVTFRCDPISEHNRLYWYRQTLGQGPEFLTYFQNEAQLEKSRLLSDRFSAERPKGSFSTLEIQRTEQGDSAMYLCASSLSASNQPQHFGDGTRLSIL.

Only one count was recorded for this clone. The V gene is TRBV20-1, the J gene TRBJ2-7, with TRBD1 matching 7 bases. CDR3 size: 11 residues. CDR1 and CDR2 (germline): DFQATT, SNEGSKA (reference sequence). Trimming removed 7 bases from V and 3 bases from J; junction bases left unmatched: 3. CDR3 sequence reads: CSGDRDYEQYF. The DNA for the CDR3 is TGCAGTGGGGACAGAGACTACGAGCAGTACTTC.

V and J are TRBV6-1 and TRBJ2-2; 7 bases match TRBD1. The trim removed 8 bases at V and 2 bases at J, leaving 8 bases unmatched. CDR1 and CDR2 (germline): MNHNS, SASEGT. CDR3 length: 15 residues. CDR3 sequence: CASLRTGTNTGELFF. CDR3 sequence (DNA): TGTGCCAGCCTTAGGACAGGAACCAACACCGGGGAGCTGTTTTTT.

The chain is built from TRBV2 and TRBJ1-2, with D maybe TRBD1 (6 bases). V was clipped by 4 bases and J by 12 bases, with 15 bases between them. Germline CDR1 and CDR2: SNHLY and FYNNEI. The CDR3 runs to 12 residues. For the CDR3, the DNA is TGTGCCAGCAGTGCCACCACAGGGTCCAACACCTTC. Translating gives CASSATTGSNTF.

The chain joins TRBV18 to TRBJ2-5; 8 nucleotides align to TRBD2. Per the germline V gene, CDR1 is KGHSH and CDR2 is LQKENI. The CDR3 is 19 amino acids. Trimming took 6 bases from V and 1 from J; bases not matched to a gene: 19. This CDR3 reads CASSFLGLAVLQGQETQYF. The DNA for the CDR3 is TGTGCCAGCTCTTTCCTAGGACTAGCCGTTCTGCAGGGCCAAGAGACCCAGTACTTC. The full variable domain, in which reference TRBV18 and TRBJ2-5 provide the parts outside the CDR3, is NAGVMQNPRHLVRRRGQEARLRCSPMKGHSHVYWYRQLPEEGLKFMVYLQKENIIDESGMPKERFSAEFPKEGPSILRIQQVVRGDSAAYFCASSFLGLAVLQGQETQYFGPGTRLLVL.

The chain links TRBV6-6 to TRBJ2-5; the D gene is possibly TRBD1 (5 bases). The CDR3 is 14 residues long. V was cut by 6 bases and J by 0 bases, with 11 bases left in between. Germline V CDR1 and CDR2: MNHNY, SVGAGI (reference sequence). The DNA for the CDR3 is TGTGCCAGCAGGTCGACAGAGTACCAAGAGACCCAGTACTTC. It translates to CASRSTEYQETQYF.

The chain uses TRBV9 and TRBJ2-3; 12 nucleotides line up with TRBD2. Germline lookup yields CDR1 SGDLS and CDR2 YYNGEE. Unmatched junction bases numbered 10, after V lost 4 bases and J lost 4 bases. The CDR3 totals 17 residues. The CDR3 DNA reads as TGTGCCAGCAGCAAGGTTTGGGGACTAGCGGGCGCAGATACGCAGTATTTT. Its protein is CASSKVWGLAGADTQYF. The full variable domain, its missing parts supplied by reference TRBV9 and TRBJ2-3, is DSGVTQTPKHLITATGQRVTLRCSPRSGDLSVYWYQQSLDQGLQFLIQYYNGEERAKGNILERFSAQQFPDLHSELNLSSLELGDSALYFCASSKVWGLAGADTQYFGPGTRLTVL.

As concerns this clone: Relative to the germline gene, one junction end is altered; a read error may explain this. The chain carries TRBV6-5 and TRBJ2-4; 10 positions agree with TRBD1. Germline V lookup: CDR1 MNHEY, CDR2 SVGAGI. The CDR3 loop spans 15 amino acids. CDR3 residues: CASSYSRTGGNSQYF. The DNA of the CDR3 is TGTGCCAGCAGTTACTCGCGGACAGGGGGAAACAGTCAGTACTTC.